These 19 T cell receptor beta chains originate from one sample sequenced in a study of cytomegalovirus exposure and HLA in healthy donors. 60 Vbeta and 13 Jbeta primers were used in PCR. Here immunoSEQ multiplex PCR was the method, and the copy in TCRdb shows in-frame clones only, minus some. Of some 65,000 clones in the sample, less than 75% are singletons; the top ten hold approximately 10%. Sequencing was performed on PBMCs. The source is a woman in her 30s in good health and CMV-seronegative.

This clone was detected only a few times. The V gene is TRBV2, the J gene TRBJ1-5; 10 positions agree with TRBD1. V gave up 7 bases and J gave up 6 bases; unmatched junction bases: 12. CDR1 and CDR2 from the germline V gene are SNHLY and FYNNEI. This CDR3 contains 16 residues. The CDR3, as DNA: TGTGCCAGCACCGGGACAGGGGCCCTTCGGGGTCAGCCCCAGCATTTT. Translating it yields CASTGTGALRGQPQHF. The full variable domain, rest sourced from reference TRBV2 and TRBJ1-5, is EPEVTQTPSHQVTQMGQEVILRCVPISNHLYFYWYRQILGQKVEFLVSFYNNEISEKSEIFDDQFSVERPDGSNFTLKIRSTKLEDSAMYFCASTGTGALRGQPQHFGDGTRLSIL.

This chain connects TRBV6-6 to TRBJ1-2, with D perhaps matching TRBD1 (5 bases). Trimming removed 6 bases from V and 3 bases from J, with 11 bases in between. CDR1 is MNHNY and CDR2 is SVGAGI in the germline V gene (reference sequence). CDR3 size: 13 residues. As DNA, the CDR3 is TGTGCCAGCAGGCCAGACAGTGACTATGGCTACACCTTC. It is translated as CASRPDSDYGYTF.

The CDR3 reads CASSRQTGIGNQPQHF. As DNA, the CDR3 is TGTGCCAGCAGCCGCCAAACAGGGATCGGCAATCAGCCCCAGCATTTT. The chain employs TRBV2 and TRBJ1-5; D possibly corresponds to TRBD1 (6 bases). The CDR3 contains 16 residues. Germline CDR1 is SNHLY and CDR2 is FYNNEI. The V end lost 6 bases, the J end lost 2 bases, and 17 bases lay between the germline ends.

This clone was seen a few times. The chain links TRBV6-1 to TRBJ1-1; 9 bases agree with TRBD1. The CDR3 length is 14 residues. In germline, CDR1 is MNHNS, CDR2 SASEGT. Trimming took 6 bases from V and 4 from J; bases not matched to a gene: 6. Here the CDR3 reads CASRKGQGSTEAFF. The DNA for the CDR3 is TGTGCCAGCAGGAAGGGACAGGGAAGCACTGAAGCTTTCTTT.

This clone was observed a single time. This rearrangement joins TRBV6-1 to TRBJ2-1; TRBD1 might be the D (6 bases). The CDR3 is made up of 12 amino acids. Between the trimmed V and J ends, which lost 8 bases and 5 bases, there was a span of 10 bases. Germline CDR1 is MNHNS and CDR2 is SASEGT. Written as DNA, the CDR3 is TGTGCCAGCCGGGACATACACAATGAGCAGTTCTTC. It translates to CASRDIHNEQFF.

The CDR3 DNA reads as TGTGCCAGCAGCTTCGGGGGGGGGCCCTACAATGAGCAGTTCTTC. This translates into CASSFGGGPYNEQFF. The rearrangement uses TRBV11-3 and TRBJ2-1; 8 nucleotides line up with TRBD2. The CDR3 totals 15 residues. From germline, CDR1 is SGHNT and CDR2 YENEEA. The ends lost 3 bases at V and 2 bases at J; junction bases unmatched: 3.

This clone has more than one count but fewer than ten. V is TRBV2 and J is TRBJ1-1; maybe TRBD1 (5 bases). The germline V gene encodes CDR1 SNHLY and CDR2 FYNNEI. The CDR3 sequence is 13 residues long. V shed 3 bases and J shed 3 bases, with 8 bases lying between them. This CDR3 reads CASSEEGYTEAFF. In nucleotides, the CDR3 is TGTGCCAGCAGTGAGGAGGGGTACACTGAAGCTTTCTTT. The full variable domain, completed using reference TRBV2 and TRBJ1-1, is EPEVTQTPSHQVTQMGQEVILRCVPISNHLYFYWYRQILGQKVEFLVSFYNNEISEKSEIFDDQFSVERPDGSNFTLKIRSTKLEDSAMYFCASSEEGYTEAFFGQGTRLTVV.

The V call is TRBV6-5, the J call TRBJ2-7; TRBD1 matches 11 bases. This CDR3 contains 13 residues. Per the germline V gene, CDR1 is MNHEY and CDR2 is SVGAGI. The V and J ends lost 9 bases and 4 bases, in that order; junction bases with no gene match: 5. CDR3 bases: TGTGCCAGTAGGGACAGGGGGATTTACGAGCAGTACTTC. As protein: CASRDRGIYEQYF.

This clone has a handful of counts. The chain uses TRBV10-3 and TRBJ1-1; D possibly corresponds to TRBD1 (6 bases). CDR3 length: 15 residues. The V gene lost 0 bases and the J gene lost 5 bases, with 13 bases spanning the gap. Germline V gene lookup returns CDR1 ENHRY and CDR2 SYGVKD. In DNA form, the CDR3 reads TGTGCCATCAGTGAGTCCGAGGCACAGGGTACTGAAGCTTTCTTT. The encoded protein is CAISESEAQGTEAFF.

This clone was picked up a small number of times. The rearrangement joins TRBV6-5 to TRBJ1-1; 8 bases agree with TRBD1. V lost 7 bases and J lost 5; bases outside the gene matches: 12. Per germline, CDR1 MNHEY and CDR2 SVGAGI. This CDR3 is 15 amino acids long. In DNA form, the CDR3 reads TGTGCCAGCACTCAAGGCAGGACAGGGTGGACTGAAGCTTTCTTT. It encodes CASTQGRTGWTEAFF.

V gene TRBV27 combines with J gene TRBJ1-2, with D perhaps TRBD1 (6 bases). V was trimmed by 5 bases and J by 4 bases, leaving 20 bases between them. Germline V gene sequence: CDR1 MNHEY, CDR2 SMNVEV (reference sequence). CDR3 size: 16 residues. As DNA, the CDR3 is TGTGCCAGCAGTGCCCGGGGGGGCAGGGGAAGCTATGGCTACACCTTC. As protein: CASSARGGRGSYGYTF.

In its sample, this clone was seen a few times. The chain links TRBV15 to TRBJ1-1; 7 bases are shared with TRBD1. The V segment lost 0 bases and the J segment 5 bases; nucleotides outside the gene matches: 6. Germline values: CDR1 LNHNV, CDR2 YYDKDF (reference sequence). This CDR3 region has 15 residues. The CDR3 sequence is CATSRETGQMTEAFF. The CDR3 DNA is TGTGCCACCAGCAGAGAGACAGGGCAGATGACTGAAGCTTTCTTT.

CDR3 loop: CASSLEPAAHQETQYF. The CDR3 DNA is TGTGCCAGCAGCTTGGAGCCAGCGGCCCACCAAGAGACCCAGTACTTC. The gene calls are TRBV5-4 and TRBJ2-5; the D gene is possibly TRBD2 (5 bases). Germline V lookup: CDR1 SGHNT, CDR2 YYREEE (reference sequence). The V and J ends lost 0 bases and 0 bases respectively, with 12 bases between them. The CDR3 sequence is 16 residues long.

This chain links TRBV20-1 with TRBJ1-2, with TRBD1 matching over 7 bases. Germline values: CDR1 DFQATT, CDR2 SNEGSKA (reference sequence). With 6 bases clipped from V and 7 bases from J, the junction kept 5 bases outside the gene matches. The CDR3 is 11 amino acids. The CDR3 DNA reads TGCAGTGCCAGACAGGGCCGTGGCTACACCTTC. It encodes CSARQGRGYTF.

V usage is TRBV5-1 and J usage is TRBJ2-3, with D unresolved. CDR1 and CDR2 (germline): SGHRS, YFSETQ. This CDR3 spans 11 amino acids. Trimming took off 5 bases at V and 7 bases at J, with 8 bases between the two ends. The CDR3 sequence is CASSGEYTQYF. Written as DNA, the CDR3 is TGCGCCAGCAGTGGAGAGTATACGCAGTATTTT.

J is TRBJ2-7 and V is TRBV6-1, with D perhaps matching TRBD2 (6 bases). The CDR3 covers 15 residues. V gave up 6 bases and J gave up 7 bases, with 22 bases separating them. CDR1 and CDR2 (germline): MNHNS, SASEGT. CDR3 loop: CASRGSGQGGWEQYF. CDR3 DNA: TGTGCCAGCAGGGGGTCGGGTCAGGGAGGCTGGGAGCAGTACTTC.

The chain couples TRBV11-3 to TRBJ1-1, with a possible D match to TRBD1 (5 bases). V was shortened by 6 bases and J by 1 base, with 9 bases between the two germline ends. Germline V lookup: CDR1 SGHNT, CDR2 YENEEA. CDR3 length equals 13 residues. The CDR3 region is CASRDGGNTEAFF. CDR3 DNA sequence: TGTGCCAGCAGAGACGGGGGGAACACTGAAGCTTTCTTT.

The chain links TRBV6-6 to TRBJ2-1, with TRBD2 identical over 8 bases. The length of the CDR3 is 15 residues. Germline CDR1 is MNHNY and CDR2 is SVGAGI (reference sequence). V was pared by 6 bases and J by 4 bases, with 8 bases of the junction left unmatched. The chain's CDR3 is CASSNGGGFYNEQFF. The CDR3 DNA reads TGTGCCAGCAGCAACGGGGGGGGGTTTTACAATGAGCAGTTCTTC.

The chain links TRBV28 to TRBJ2-4; 7 bases match TRBD2. The CDR3 extends over 16 amino acids. Trimming cost V 5 bases and J 0 bases; bases outside gene matches: 7. Germline V gene data show CDR1 as MDHEN and CDR2 as SYDVKM. This chain's CDR3 is CASSPPSGQAKNIQYF. CDR3 bases: TGTGCCAGCAGTCCGCCTAGCGGTCAAGCCAAAAACATTCAGTACTTC.